A selection of T cell receptor beta chains follows, all from one sample in a study of blood T cell repertoires in COVID-19. Generated by immunoSEQ multiplex PCR, the TCRdb table keeps only in-frame clones and is missing some. The sample lists roughly 68,000 clones; around 90% were seen once. Sample: peripheral blood. The receptors stem from a woman aged 45 to 65 with COVID-19, enrolled during active disease. CDR3s include the opening cysteine and the closing phenylalanine or tryptophan. A D gene is named only where the DNA matches it firmly. A clone size is listed for some rows: how often the clone was seen (once, few, many), or a class if it is expanded.

D gene	clone size	V gene	J gene	CDR3 protein	CDR3 DNA
TRBD2	NA	TRBV6-4	TRBJ2-1	CASSDIGLATYNEQFF	TGTGCCAGCAGTGACATAGGACTAGCGACATACAATGAGCAGTTCTTC
TRBD2	NA	TRBV9	TRBJ2-1	CASGGLAGNEQFF	TGTGCCAGCGGGGGACTAGCGGGAAATGAGCAGTTCTTC
NA	NA	TRBV9	TRBJ1-5	CASSVAGGWPQHF	TGTGCCAGCAGCGTAGCTGGAGGGTGGCCCCAGCATTTT
NA	once	TRBV7-9	TRBJ2-5	CASSLGGQETQYF	TGTGCCAGCAGCTTAGGCGGCCAAGAGACCCAGTACTTC
TRBD2	NA	TRBV6-5	TRBJ2-3	CASRRAGGFTDTQYF	TGTGCCAGCAGGAGAGCGGGAGGGTTCACAGATACGCAGTATTTT
NA	NA	TRBV7-2	TRBJ1-6	CASSLQNLYNSPLHF	TGTGCCAGCAGCTTACAGAATCTCTATAATTCACCCCTCCACTTT
TRBD1	NA	TRBV6-5	TRBJ2-1	CASSRGQGTYNEQFF	TGTGCCAGCAGTAGGGGACAGGGAACCTACAATGAGCAGTTCTTC
NA	once	TRBV5-1	TRBJ2-1	CASSPVPGGPQFF	TGCGCCAGCAGTCCCGTCCCCGGGGGGCCGCAGTTCTTC
NA	NA	TRBV7-9	TRBJ1-4	CASSLGTGYGEKLFF	TGTGCCAGCAGCTTAGGTACGGGTTACGGTGAAAAACTGTTTTTT
TRBD1	NA	TRBV28	TRBJ1-4	CASSLQGANEKLFF	TGTGCCAGCAGTTTGCAGGGGGCTAATGAAAAACTGTTTTTT
NA	NA	TRBV19	TRBJ1-1	CASISRGRSNTEAFF	TGTGCCAGTATCTCAAGGGGCAGATCGAACACTGAAGCTTTCTTT
TRBD2	NA	TRBV28	TRBJ2-2	CASSSRTSGITGELFF	TGTGCCAGCAGTTCCAGGACTAGCGGGATTACCGGGGAGCTGTTTTTT
NA	NA	TRBV27	TRBJ1-1	CASSNRLRGGRNTEAFF	TGTGCCAGCAGCAATAGACTCAGGGGAGGGCGGAACACTGAAGCTTTCTTT
TRBD2	NA	TRBV4-1	TRBJ2-7	CASSPRLAVSYEQYF	TGCGCCAGCAGCCCCCGACTAGCCGTCTCCTACGAGCAGTACTTC
NA	NA	TRBV3-1/TRBV3-2	TRBJ1-2	CASSPLQLFNYGYTF	TGTGCCAGCAGCCCGTTACAGCTTTTTAACTATGGCTACACCTTC
NA	NA	TRBV4-1	TRBJ1-6	CASRAGPYNSPLHF	TGCGCCAGCAGGGCGGGACCTTATAATTCACCCCTCCACTTT